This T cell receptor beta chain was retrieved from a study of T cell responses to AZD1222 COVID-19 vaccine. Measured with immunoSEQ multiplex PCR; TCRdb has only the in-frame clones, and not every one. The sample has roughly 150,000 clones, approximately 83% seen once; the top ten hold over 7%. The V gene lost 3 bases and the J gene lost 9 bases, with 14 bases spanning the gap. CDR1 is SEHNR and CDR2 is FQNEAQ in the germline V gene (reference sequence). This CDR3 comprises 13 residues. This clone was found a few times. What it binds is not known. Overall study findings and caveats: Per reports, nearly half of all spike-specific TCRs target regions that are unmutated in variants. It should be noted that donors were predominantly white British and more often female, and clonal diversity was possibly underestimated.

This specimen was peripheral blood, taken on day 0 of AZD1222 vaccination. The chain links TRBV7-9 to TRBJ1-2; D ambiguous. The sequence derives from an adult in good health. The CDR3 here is CASSLSTEQSYTF. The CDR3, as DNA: TGTGCCAGCAGCTTGTCTACAGAGCAGAGCTACACCTTC.